This TCR beta chain was sequenced for a study of STAT3 mutations in large granular lymphocyte leukemia. Study at large: Canonical activating STAT3 mutations were detected in roughly half of the longitudinally sequenced T-LGLL patients. Study-wide findings and caveats: Persisting codominant clonotypes may have hidden a small pathogenic clone. At least one immunodominant TCR beta clonotype appeared in every T-cell large granular lymphocyte leukemia patient.

With regard to this clone: As yet, its antigen is unknown.

Libraries were prepared by immunoSEQ multiplex PCR; TCRdb keeps only in-frame clonotypes and omits some of them. The profile shows 9,500 to 13,000 clones, 50% to 60% of them singletons. The specimen was peripheral blood mononuclear cells. This TCR came from a boy aged 5-17 years with T-cell large granular lymphocyte leukemia. Some clones in this sample may be carry-over from other donors' samples.

The CDR3 DNA sequence: TGTGCCAGCAGCACATACCTCGAGACTGACTATGGCTACACCTTC. This codes for CASSTYLETDYGYTF. This rearrangement joins TRBV7-2 to TRBJ1-2, with D unresolved. Trimming pared 5 bases from V and 3 bases from J, leaving 16 bases between. The germline CDR1 and CDR2 sequences are SGHTA and FQGNSA. The length of the CDR3 is 15 residues.